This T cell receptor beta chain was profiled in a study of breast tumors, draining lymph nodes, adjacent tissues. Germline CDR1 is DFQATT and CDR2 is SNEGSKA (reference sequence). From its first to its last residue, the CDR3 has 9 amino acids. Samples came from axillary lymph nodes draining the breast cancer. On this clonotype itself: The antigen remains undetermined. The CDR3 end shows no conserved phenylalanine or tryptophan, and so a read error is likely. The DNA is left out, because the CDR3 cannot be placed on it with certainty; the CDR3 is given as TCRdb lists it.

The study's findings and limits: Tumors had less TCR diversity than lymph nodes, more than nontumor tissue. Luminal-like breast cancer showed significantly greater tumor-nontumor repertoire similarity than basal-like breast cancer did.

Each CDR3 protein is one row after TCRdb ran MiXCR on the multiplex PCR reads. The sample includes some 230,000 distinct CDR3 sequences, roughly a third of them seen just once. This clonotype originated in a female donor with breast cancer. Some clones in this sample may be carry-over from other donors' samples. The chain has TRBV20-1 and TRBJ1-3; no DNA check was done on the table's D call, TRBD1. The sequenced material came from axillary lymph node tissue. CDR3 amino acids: CSAGRAGGA.